A selection of T cell receptor beta chains follows, all from one sample in a study of Tregs in tolerant kidney transplant recipients. Measured with immunoSEQ multiplex PCR; TCRdb has only the in-frame clones, and not every one. Here the sample spans 55,000 to 70,000 clones, 80% to 90% being singletons. The sequencing used Tregs from blood, collected before the transplant. These receptor sequences come from a human donor who received a combined kidney and bone marrow transplant. The conserved cysteine and the conserved F or W are not part of the CDR3 here. The order of the fields is clone size, V gene, J gene, CDR3 protein. Not every row has a clone size; where given, it reads once, few, many or a size class.

NA	TRBV5-1	TRBJ1-1	ASSPGYYTEAF
NA	TRBV10-3	TRBJ1-5	AISGPNQPQH
NA	TRBV18	TRBJ1-3	ASADRSSSGNTIY
medium-sized	TRBV5-6	TRBJ1-1	ASSPLGGRKNTEAF
NA	TRBV7-9	TRBJ2-1	ASSGGRERVPNEQF
once	TRBV18	TRBJ1-5	ASSPAGGFNQPQH
few	TRBV20-1	TRBJ1-2	SATGLGYT
NA	TRBV6-1	TRBJ2-1	ASRVRQVSYNEQF
NA	TRBV5-6	TRBJ2-7	ASSLEGLTSSYEQY
NA	TRBV5-1	TRBJ1-6	ASSLGGGRPLH
NA	TRBV7-2	TRBJ2-3	ASSPGDLPDTQY
NA	TRBV7-9	TRBJ2-1	ASSWLAGGPNNEQF
NA	TRBV11-2	TRBJ2-7	ASRLAGGQEQY
NA	TRBV28	TRBJ1-5	ASSSAAQDGNQPQH
NA	TRBV21-1	TRBJ1-5	ASSLGNGAGGNYSNQPQH
NA	TRBV29-1	TRBJ1-2	SVEEVSYT
NA	TRBV19	TRBJ1-1	ASSIAGLANTEAF
NA	TRBV2	TRBJ2-2	ASSGGRELF
NA	TRBV5-1	TRBJ2-2	ASSDPTGELF
NA	TRBV9	TRBJ1-3	ASSGGTASGNTIY
NA	TRBV15	TRBJ2-5	ATSRTRGRRGGETQY
NA	TRBV5-1	TRBJ2-1	ASSFFAGGSSYNEQF
NA	TRBV11-2	TRBJ2-4	ASSLVVDPTRY
NA	TRBV10-3	TRBJ2-5	AISETKETQY
NA	TRBV2	TRBJ1-4	ASSPLGSVREKLF
NA	TRBV19	TRBJ2-1	ASSIRVSEQF
NA	TRBV4-1	TRBJ1-4	ASSPKPGGPSDEKLF
NA	TRBV7-2	TRBJ1-2	ASSLSAAANYGYT
NA	TRBV6-5	TRBJ2-3	ASSSAAASQADTQY
NA	TRBV30	TRBJ2-2	AWSVGLASGELF
NA	TRBV18	TRBJ1-4	ASSPEGTGGAPKLF
NA	TRBV5-4	TRBJ2-7	ASSLDSWIQGASYEQY
NA	TRBV7-2	TRBJ2-5	ASSLPGLAGGETQY
once	TRBV28	TRBJ2-4	ASRPPGLAKNIQY
NA	TRBV18	TRBJ1-3	ASSPDVGNTIY
NA	TRBV5-6	TRBJ1-5	ASSLAGVRPQH
once	TRBV6-1	TRBJ2-2	ASSGQNTGELF
NA	TRBV27	NA	ASSSRGGGGRKNYEQY
NA	TRBV7-7	TRBJ2-5	ASSSLAGGPLKETQY
NA	TRBV28	TRBJ2-6	ASSFFYTGSGANVLT
NA	TRBV6-5	TRBJ1-2	ASSSAIRVGYGYT
few	TRBV10-3	TRBJ2-7	AIMGAGGYEQY
NA	TRBV18	TRBJ2-7	ASSKIPYMGEDGPYEQY
once	TRBV28	TRBJ2-2	ASRYWEAGELF
NA	TRBV19	TRBJ2-5	ASSIGTSGRETQY